The rows below give T cell receptor beta chains drawn from one sample of a study of human T cells and chemical hapten exposure. TCRdb reprocessed the RACE reads via MiXCR and lists one record per CDR3 protein. The sample gives under 130,000 distinct CDR3 sequences, under 35% of which show up once; roughly 3% is in the top ten. Sequencing was performed on whole blood, taken in connection with sensitization to the hapten diphenylcyclopropenone (DPC). These receptors were obtained from a man aged 40-49 years with alopecia areata. Some clones in this sample may be carry-over from other donors' samples. The CDR3 runs from the conserved cysteine through the conserved F or W. The D gene is left open where the match is weak. Part of the rows lack a size; the others show once, few, many or a class for expanded clones.

cdr3_nt: TGCGCCAGCAGCTTGGCATCGGCAGGGTACCAAGAGACCCAGTACTTC; cdr3_aa: CASSLASAGYQETQYF; d_call: NA; clone_size: NA; j_call: TRBJ2-5; v_call: TRBV5-1
cdr3_nt: TGCGCCAGCAGCTTGGAGGAAATTTCAAACATTCAGTACTTC; cdr3_aa: CASSLEEISNIQYF; d_call: NA; clone_size: few; j_call: TRBJ2-4; v_call: TRBV5-1
cdr3_nt: TGCAGTGCCTTCCAACTAGCGGGGGGGTCGGAGCAGTTCTTC; cdr3_aa: CSAFQLAGGSEQFF; d_call: TRBD2; clone_size: few; j_call: TRBJ2-1; v_call: TRBV20-1
cdr3_nt: TGTGCCACCAGTGATACCTCGACAGGGGGCTTCGGAGAGACCCAGTACTTC; cdr3_aa: CATSDTSTGGFGETQYF; d_call: TRBD1; clone_size: few; j_call: TRBJ2-5; v_call: TRBV24-1
cdr3_nt: TGTGCCAGTGGAAGGGTGAACACTGAAGCTTTCTTT; cdr3_aa: CASGRVNTEAFF; d_call: NA; clone_size: once; j_call: TRBJ1-1; v_call: TRBV7-2
cdr3_nt: TGTGCCAGCAGCTCGGGCCGACTCAAAAACATTCAGTACTTC; cdr3_aa: CASSSGRLKNIQYF; d_call: NA; clone_size: NA; j_call: TRBJ2-4; v_call: TRBV7-9
cdr3_nt: TGTGCCAGCAGTCCATTACTAGCGGGGGCGTTCTTC; cdr3_aa: CASSPLLAGAFF; d_call: TRBD2; clone_size: few; j_call: TRBJ2-1; v_call: TRBV12-3/TRBV12-4
cdr3_nt: TGTGCCAGCAGCCAAGACGTGGCCCCTACTAAAGCTTTCTTT; cdr3_aa: CASSQDVAPTKAFF; d_call: NA; clone_size: NA; j_call: TRBJ1-1; v_call: TRBV4-2
cdr3_nt: TGTGCCAGCTCACAGCTAGCGGGGGCTAGCACAGATACGCAGTATTTT; cdr3_aa: CASSQLAGASTDTQYF; d_call: TRBD2; clone_size: NA; j_call: TRBJ2-3; v_call: TRBV18
cdr3_nt: TGTGCCAGCTCACCATCGACAGGGGGACTTAATGAAAAACTGTTTTTT; cdr3_aa: CASSPSTGGLNEKLFF; d_call: TRBD1; clone_size: NA; j_call: TRBJ1-4; v_call: TRBV18
cdr3_nt: TGTGCCAGCAGTTACTCGACAGGGTACGAGCAGTACTTC; cdr3_aa: CASSYSTGYEQYF; d_call: TRBD1; clone_size: NA; j_call: TRBJ2-7; v_call: TRBV6-6
cdr3_nt: TGTGCCAGCACCATGAGGGGCACGGGAGGGCTTACGCAGTATTTT; cdr3_aa: CASTMRGTGGLTQYF; d_call: TRBD2; clone_size: few; j_call: TRBJ2-3; v_call: TRBV28
cdr3_nt: TGTGCCAGCAGCTTCGGGGGGGGGGATTACAATGAGCAGTTCTTC; cdr3_aa: CASSFGGGDYNEQFF; d_call: TRBD2; clone_size: few; j_call: TRBJ2-1; v_call: TRBV7-9
cdr3_nt: TGCACCAGCAGGCGGGACCCCAGGGAGCAGTTCTTC; cdr3_aa: CTSRRDPREQFF; d_call: NA; clone_size: NA; j_call: TRBJ2-1; v_call: TRBV1
cdr3_nt: TGTGCCAGCAGCCAAGAGGAAGCCTACGAGCAGTACTTC; cdr3_aa: CASSQEEAYEQYF; d_call: NA; clone_size: few; j_call: TRBJ2-7; v_call: TRBV4-2
cdr3_nt: TGCAGCGTTGATCAGGGGCCGGCAAACACCATATATTTT; cdr3_aa: CSVDQGPANTIYF; d_call: NA; clone_size: few; j_call: TRBJ1-3; v_call: TRBV29-1
cdr3_nt: TGTGCCAGCAGTTCGGTCAGGGCGGACTATGGCTACACCTTC; cdr3_aa: CASSSVRADYGYTF; d_call: NA; clone_size: NA; j_call: TRBJ1-2; v_call: TRBV12-3/TRBV12-4
cdr3_nt: TGTGCCAGCAGGACCGTCGGGACTAGCGGGAGGATGGATACGCAGTATTTT; cdr3_aa: CASRTVGTSGRMDTQYF; d_call: TRBD2; clone_size: few; j_call: TRBJ2-3; v_call: TRBV6-2/TRBV6-3
cdr3_nt: TGTGCCAGCAGTTTCACGGGGGGCCAAGAGACCCAGTACTTC; cdr3_aa: CASSFTGGQETQYF; d_call: TRBD2; clone_size: NA; j_call: TRBJ2-5; v_call: TRBV28
cdr3_nt: TGTGCCAGCAGTGAATCTGGAGGGTTTACTGAAGCTTTCTTT; cdr3_aa: CASSESGGFTEAFF; d_call: NA; clone_size: NA; j_call: TRBJ1-1; v_call: TRBV25-1
cdr3_nt: TGTGCCAGCAGCTCCGCGGGGGCGGGTACTGAAGCTTTCTTT; cdr3_aa: CASSSAGAGTEAFF; d_call: NA; clone_size: NA; j_call: TRBJ1-1; v_call: TRBV7-8
cdr3_nt: TGCGCCAGCAGCTTTCTGCCGGGCAGCCCATATAGCAATCAGCCCCAGCATTTT; cdr3_aa: CASSFLPGSPYSNQPQHF; d_call: NA; clone_size: few; j_call: TRBJ1-5; v_call: TRBV5-1
cdr3_nt: TGTGCCAGCAGCCAGACGGTCGCGGGTCAGCCCCAGCATTTT; cdr3_aa: CASSQTVAGQPQHF; d_call: NA; clone_size: NA; j_call: TRBJ1-5; v_call: TRBV3-1
cdr3_nt: TGTGCCAGCAGTTTCCGGGCGAGGGGCAAAGAGACCCAGTACTTC; cdr3_aa: CASSFRARGKETQYF; d_call: NA; clone_size: NA; j_call: TRBJ2-5; v_call: TRBV6-2/TRBV6-3
cdr3_nt: TGCAGCGTTACGGGACAGGGAAGTTCTGGGGCCAACGTCCTGACTTTC; cdr3_aa: CSVTGQGSSGANVLTF; d_call: TRBD1; clone_size: NA; j_call: TRBJ2-6; v_call: TRBV29-1
cdr3_nt: TGCGCCAGCAGCCAAAGTTTTAATACTAGGACAGATACGCAGTATTTT; cdr3_aa: CASSQSFNTRTDTQYF; d_call: NA; clone_size: once; j_call: TRBJ2-3; v_call: TRBV4-3
cdr3_nt: TGCGCCAGCAGCTTGGGGCTAGGCCTCAATGAGCAGTTCTTC; cdr3_aa: CASSLGLGLNEQFF; d_call: NA; clone_size: NA; j_call: TRBJ2-1; v_call: TRBV5-1
cdr3_nt: TGTGCCAGCAGCGCGTCTAGCACAGATACGCAGTATTTT; cdr3_aa: CASSASSTDTQYF; d_call: NA; clone_size: NA; j_call: TRBJ2-3; v_call: TRBV5-4
cdr3_nt: TGTGCCAGCAGTTACTTCCAGCTTAGTCCACCCTACGAGCAGTACTTC; cdr3_aa: CASSYFQLSPPYEQYF; d_call: NA; clone_size: few; j_call: TRBJ2-7; v_call: TRBV6-2/TRBV6-3
cdr3_nt: TGCGCCAGCAGCTTGTCTACAGGGCAGGGCACAGATACGCAGTATTTT; cdr3_aa: CASSLSTGQGTDTQYF; d_call: NA; clone_size: NA; j_call: TRBJ2-3; v_call: TRBV5-1
cdr3_nt: TGTGTCAGCAGCTTAGGACTTTCCATGCCTCCTTATACGCAGTATTTT; cdr3_aa: CVSSLGLSMPPYTQYF; d_call: NA; clone_size: NA; j_call: TRBJ2-3; v_call: TRBV11-3